This TCR beta chain comes out of a study of early T cells in non-severe SARS-CoV-2 infection. TCRdb re-analysed the 5' RACE reads in MiXCR, keeping a single row per CDR3 protein. The data contain about 27,000 distinct CDR3 sequences, 5% to 6.5% of them seen just once; the ten biggest clones take up 4%. This clonotype was seen repeatedly, ten times or more. Germline assignment: CDR1 SQVTM and CDR2 ANQGSEA. This CDR3 region has 12 residues. With V trimmed by 4 bases and J by 4 bases, 3 bases remained unmatched. The sequenced sample was whole blood. The TCR comes from an adult who was a healthcare worker with PCR-confirmed SARS-CoV-2 infection or an uninfected control (not recorded which). The rearrangement links TRBV29-1 to TRBJ2-5; 7 bases match TRBD1. This CDR3 reads CSVGTGLETQYF. The CDR3 DNA sequence: TGCAGCGTTGGGACAGGCTTAGAGACCCAGTACTTC.